This T cell receptor (beta chain) was documented in a study of blood T cell repertoires in COVID-19. From germline, CDR1 is MRHNA and CDR2 SNTAGT. Trimming stripped 10 bases from V and 4 bases from J, with 10 bases between. CDR3 size: 11 residues. All enrollees were roughly 18 to 100 years old and from around 25 US areas. Researchers sorted participants into cohorts using their self-reported clinical history. Participants in the exposed group had met a COVID-19 case in the 2 weeks before joining the study. Study processing details: It was from reference gene primer amplification that nucleated cell counts were estimated. TCRdb's copy holds only in-frame clones and misses some; the assay was immunoSEQ multiplex PCR. V and J calls and clone size are copied from that table; D and trimming were computed from the DNA. Of about 220,000 clones in the sample, roughly 80% were seen once.

Material: PBMCs or T cells enriched from blood (not recorded which). The clonotype originates from a woman in her 50s who had been exposed to COVID-19. The V gene is TRBV6-4, the J gene TRBJ1-2; no firm D call. CDR3 loop: CAIRPVYGYTF. The CDR3 DNA reads TGTGCCATCAGACCGGTCTATGGCTACACCTTC.